The TCR beta chain described here comes from a study of blood T cell repertoires in COVID-19. The wider study: Sample material is recorded as cDNA or gDNA derived from T cells, B-cell-depleted T cells, or PBMCs.

This CDR3 has 12 residues. Trimming took off 3 bases at V and 4 bases at J, with 7 bases between the two ends. Looked up from germline, CDR1 is LGHDT and CDR2 is YNNKEL (reference sequence). Produced via immunoSEQ multiplex PCR; TCRdb's table is partial and in-frame only. This sample has 55,000 to 90,000 clones, with 70% to 90% found just once. The TCR comes from a man between 65 and 85 years old with active COVID-19. The sample taken for sequencing was peripheral blood. The chain employs TRBV3-1 (or the pseudogene TRBV3-2) and TRBJ2-7; D possibly corresponds to TRBD1 (6 bases). CDR3 loop: CASSQRGYEQYF. The CDR3 region has the DNA TGTGCCAGCAGCCAGAGGGGGTACGAGCAGTACTTC.